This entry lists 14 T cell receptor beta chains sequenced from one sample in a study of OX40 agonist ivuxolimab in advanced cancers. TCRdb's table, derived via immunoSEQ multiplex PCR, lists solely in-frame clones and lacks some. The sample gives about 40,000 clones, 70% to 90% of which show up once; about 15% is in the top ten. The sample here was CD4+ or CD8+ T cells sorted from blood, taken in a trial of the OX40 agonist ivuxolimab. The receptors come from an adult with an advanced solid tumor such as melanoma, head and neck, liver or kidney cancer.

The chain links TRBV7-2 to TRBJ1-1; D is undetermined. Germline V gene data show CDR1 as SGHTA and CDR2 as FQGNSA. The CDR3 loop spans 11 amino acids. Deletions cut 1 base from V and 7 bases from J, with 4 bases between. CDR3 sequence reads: CASSLDREAFF. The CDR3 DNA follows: TGTGCCAGCAGCTTAGATCGTGAAGCTTTCTTT. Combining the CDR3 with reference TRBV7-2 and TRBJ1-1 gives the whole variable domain GAGVSQSPSNKVTEKGKDVELRCDPISGHTALYWYRQSLGQGLEFLIYFQGNSAPDKSGLPSDRFSAERTGGSVSTLTIQRTQQEDSAVYLCASSLDREAFFGQGTRLTVV.

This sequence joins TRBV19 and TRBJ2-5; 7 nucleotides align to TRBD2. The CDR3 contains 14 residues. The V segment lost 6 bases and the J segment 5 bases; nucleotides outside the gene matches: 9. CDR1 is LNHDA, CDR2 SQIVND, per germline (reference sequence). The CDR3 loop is CASSFGGSWETQYF. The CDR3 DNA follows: TGTGCCAGTAGCTTCGGGGGGAGTTGGGAGACCCAGTACTTC.

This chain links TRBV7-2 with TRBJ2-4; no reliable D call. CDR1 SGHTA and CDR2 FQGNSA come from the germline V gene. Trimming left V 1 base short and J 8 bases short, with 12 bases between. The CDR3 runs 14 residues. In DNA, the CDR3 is TGTGCCAGCAGCTTAGACGGACCTCTAGACATTCAGTACTTC. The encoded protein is CASSLDGPLDIQYF.

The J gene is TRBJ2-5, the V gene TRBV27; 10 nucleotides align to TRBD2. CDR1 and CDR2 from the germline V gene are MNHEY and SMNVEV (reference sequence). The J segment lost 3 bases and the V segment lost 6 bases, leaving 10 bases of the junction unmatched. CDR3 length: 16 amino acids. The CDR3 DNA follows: TGTGCCAGCAGCCGCTCCCCCAGCGGGGGGGAAGAGACCCAGTACTTC. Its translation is CASSRSPSGGEETQYF.

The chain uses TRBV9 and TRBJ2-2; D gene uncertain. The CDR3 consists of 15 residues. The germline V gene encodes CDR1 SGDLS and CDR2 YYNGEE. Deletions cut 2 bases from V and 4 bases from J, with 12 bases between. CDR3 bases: TGTGCCAGCAGCGTCAGTCCCAGGACCACCGGGGAGCTGTTTTTT. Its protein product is CASSVSPRTTGELFF.

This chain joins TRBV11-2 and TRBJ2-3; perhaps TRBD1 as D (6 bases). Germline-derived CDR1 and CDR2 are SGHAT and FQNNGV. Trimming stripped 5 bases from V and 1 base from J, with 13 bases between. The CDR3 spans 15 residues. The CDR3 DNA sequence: TGTGCCAGCAGCACTTGGGGGCCTGGCACAGATACGCAGTATTTT. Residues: CASSTWGPGTDTQYF. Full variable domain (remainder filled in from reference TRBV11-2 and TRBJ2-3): EAGVAQSPRYKIIEKRQSVAFWCNPISGHATLYWYQQILGQGPKLLIQFQNNGVVDDSQLPKDRFSAERLKGVDSTLKIQPAKLEDSAVYLCASSTWGPGTDTQYFGPGTRLTVL.

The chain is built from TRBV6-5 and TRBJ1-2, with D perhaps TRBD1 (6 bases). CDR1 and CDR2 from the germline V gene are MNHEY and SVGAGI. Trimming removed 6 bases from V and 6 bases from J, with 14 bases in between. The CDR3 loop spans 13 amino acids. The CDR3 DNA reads TGTGCCAGCAGCCCCGGGGGGCTCAATGGCTACACCTTC. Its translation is CASSPGGLNGYTF.

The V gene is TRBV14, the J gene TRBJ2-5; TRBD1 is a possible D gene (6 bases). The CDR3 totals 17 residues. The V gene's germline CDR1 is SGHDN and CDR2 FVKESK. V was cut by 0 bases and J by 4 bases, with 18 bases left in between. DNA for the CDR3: TGTGCCAGCAGCCAAGACAGGGGAGCAACTGAGAGAGAGACCCAGTACTTC. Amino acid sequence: CASSQDRGATERETQYF.

The CDR3 DNA reads TGTGCCAGCAGCTTAGATCGGTTAAGCTCCTACGAGCAGTACTTC. Residues: CASSLDRLSSYEQYF. J is TRBJ2-7 and V is TRBV7-9; D remains unclear. Trimming took off 1 base at V and 0 bases at J, with 10 bases between the two ends. Germline CDR1 is SEHNR and CDR2 is FQNEAQ (reference sequence). The length of the CDR3 is 15 residues. The whole variable domain, remainder taken from reference TRBV7-9 and TRBJ2-7, is DTGVSQNPRHKITKRGQNVTFRCDPISEHNRLYWYRQTLGQGPEFLTYFQNEAQLEKSRLLSDRFSAERPKGSFSTLEIQRTEQGDSAMYLCASSLDRLSSYEQYFGPGTRLTVT.

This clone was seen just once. The CDR3 loop reads CASSAPGQLEKLFF. CDR3 DNA: TGTGCCAGCAGCGCCCCGGGACAGCTCGAAAAACTGTTTTTT. V usage is TRBV9 and J usage is TRBJ1-4, with 7 positions matching TRBD1. The germline V gene encodes CDR1 SGDLS and CDR2 YYNGEE. V lost 3 bases to trimming and J lost 8 bases; unmatched junction nucleotides: 7. The CDR3 sequence is 14 residues long.

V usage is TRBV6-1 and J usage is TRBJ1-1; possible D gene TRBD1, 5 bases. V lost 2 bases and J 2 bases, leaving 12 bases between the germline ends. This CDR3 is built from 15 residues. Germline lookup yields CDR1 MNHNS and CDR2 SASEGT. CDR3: CASSELGGPNTEAFF. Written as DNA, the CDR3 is TGTGCCAGCAGTGAATTGGGGGGACCCAACACTGAAGCTTTCTTT.

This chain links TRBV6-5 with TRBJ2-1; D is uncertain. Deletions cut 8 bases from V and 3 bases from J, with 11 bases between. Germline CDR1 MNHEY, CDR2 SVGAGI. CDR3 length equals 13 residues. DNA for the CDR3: TGTGCCAGCGGGCAGTCCTACTACAATGAGCAGTTCTTC. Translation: CASGQSYYNEQFF.

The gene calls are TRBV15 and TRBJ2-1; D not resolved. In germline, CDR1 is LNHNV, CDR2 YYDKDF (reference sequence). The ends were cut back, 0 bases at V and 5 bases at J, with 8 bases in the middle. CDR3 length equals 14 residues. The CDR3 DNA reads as TGTGCCACCAGCAGAGATCCGACCCACAATGAGCAGTTCTTC. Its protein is CATSRDPTHNEQFF.

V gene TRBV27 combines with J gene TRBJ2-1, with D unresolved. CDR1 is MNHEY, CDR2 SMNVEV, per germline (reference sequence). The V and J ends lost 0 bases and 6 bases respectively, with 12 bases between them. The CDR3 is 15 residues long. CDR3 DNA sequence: TGTGCCAGCAGTTTATCGGTGAGAGGTTTCAATGAGCAGTTCTTC. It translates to CASSLSVRGFNEQFF.